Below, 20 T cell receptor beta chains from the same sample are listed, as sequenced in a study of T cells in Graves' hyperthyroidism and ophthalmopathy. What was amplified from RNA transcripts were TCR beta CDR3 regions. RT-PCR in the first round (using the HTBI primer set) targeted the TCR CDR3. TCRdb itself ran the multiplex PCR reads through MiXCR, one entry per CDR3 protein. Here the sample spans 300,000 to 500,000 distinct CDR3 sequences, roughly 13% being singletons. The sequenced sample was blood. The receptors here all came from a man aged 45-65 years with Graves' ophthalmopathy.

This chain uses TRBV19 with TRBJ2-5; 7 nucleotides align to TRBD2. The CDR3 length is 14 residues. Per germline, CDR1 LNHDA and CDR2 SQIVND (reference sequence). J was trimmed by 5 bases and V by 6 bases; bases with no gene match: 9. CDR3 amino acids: CASSLAVTRETQYF. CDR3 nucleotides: TGTGCCAGTAGCCTAGCGGTAACTCGTGAGACCCAGTACTTC.

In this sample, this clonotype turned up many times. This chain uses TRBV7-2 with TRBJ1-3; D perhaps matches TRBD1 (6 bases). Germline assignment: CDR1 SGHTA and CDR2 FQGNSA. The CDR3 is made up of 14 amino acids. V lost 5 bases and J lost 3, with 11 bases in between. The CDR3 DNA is TGTGCCAGCAGCACGAACAGGGTTGGAAACACCATATATTTT. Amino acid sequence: CASSTNRVGNTIYF.

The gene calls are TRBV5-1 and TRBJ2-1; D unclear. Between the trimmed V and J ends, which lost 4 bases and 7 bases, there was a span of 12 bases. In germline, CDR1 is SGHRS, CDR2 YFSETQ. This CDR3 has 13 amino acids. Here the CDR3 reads CASSPTTRNEQFF. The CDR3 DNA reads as TGCGCCAGCAGCCCCACTACACGAAATGAGCAGTTCTTC.

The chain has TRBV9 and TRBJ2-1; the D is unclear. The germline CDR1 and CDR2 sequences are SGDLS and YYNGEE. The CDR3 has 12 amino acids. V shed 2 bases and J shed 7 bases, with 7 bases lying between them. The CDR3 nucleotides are TGTGCCAGCAGCGTTTCGGAGAATGAGCAGTTCTTC. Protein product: CASSVSENEQFF.

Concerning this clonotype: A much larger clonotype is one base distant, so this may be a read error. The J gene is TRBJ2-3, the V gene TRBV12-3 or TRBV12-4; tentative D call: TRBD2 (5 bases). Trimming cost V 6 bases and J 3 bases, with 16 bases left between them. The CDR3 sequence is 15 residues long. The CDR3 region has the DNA TGTGCCAGCAGCCCCTCTAGCTCCGGGACAGATACGCAGTATTTT. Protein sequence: CASSPSSSGTDTQYF.

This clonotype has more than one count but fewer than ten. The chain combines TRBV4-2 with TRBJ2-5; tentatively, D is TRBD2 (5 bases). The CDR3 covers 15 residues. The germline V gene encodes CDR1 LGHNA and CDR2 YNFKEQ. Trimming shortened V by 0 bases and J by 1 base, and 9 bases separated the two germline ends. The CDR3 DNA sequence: TGTGCCAGCAGCCAAGAAGGAGGAGGCCAAGAGACCCAGTACTTC. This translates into CASSQEGGGQETQYF.

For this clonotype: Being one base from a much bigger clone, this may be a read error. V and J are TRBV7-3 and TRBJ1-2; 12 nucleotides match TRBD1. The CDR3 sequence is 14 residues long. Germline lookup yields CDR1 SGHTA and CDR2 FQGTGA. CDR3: CTSSLGQGADGYTF. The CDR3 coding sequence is TGTACCAGCAGCTTGGGACAGGGGGCGGATGGCTACACCTTC.

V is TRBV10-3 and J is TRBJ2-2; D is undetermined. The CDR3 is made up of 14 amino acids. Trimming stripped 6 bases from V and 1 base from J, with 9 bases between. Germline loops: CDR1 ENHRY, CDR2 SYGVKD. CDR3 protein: CAIRTPLNTGELFF. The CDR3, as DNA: TGTGCCATCAGAACACCCCTGAACACCGGGGAGCTGTTTTTT.

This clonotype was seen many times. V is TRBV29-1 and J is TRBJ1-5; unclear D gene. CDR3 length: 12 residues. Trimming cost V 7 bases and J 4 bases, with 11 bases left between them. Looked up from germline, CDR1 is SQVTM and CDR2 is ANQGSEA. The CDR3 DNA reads TGCAGCGCCATGGACGGTAATCAGCCCCAGCATTTT. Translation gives CSAMDGNQPQHF.

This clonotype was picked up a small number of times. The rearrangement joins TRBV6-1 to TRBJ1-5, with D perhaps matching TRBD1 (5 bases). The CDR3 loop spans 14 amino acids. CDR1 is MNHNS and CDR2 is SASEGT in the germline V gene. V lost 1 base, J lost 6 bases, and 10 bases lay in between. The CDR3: CASSEVTGGQPQHF. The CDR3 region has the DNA TGTGCCAGCAGTGAAGTAACAGGCGGTCAGCCCCAGCATTTT.

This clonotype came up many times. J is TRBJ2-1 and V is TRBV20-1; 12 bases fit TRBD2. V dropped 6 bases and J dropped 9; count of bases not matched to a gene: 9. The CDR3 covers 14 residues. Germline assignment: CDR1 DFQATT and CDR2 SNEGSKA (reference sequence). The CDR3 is CSATGLAGRSEQFF. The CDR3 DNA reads TGCAGTGCAACGGGACTAGCGGGTCGTAGTGAGCAGTTCTTC.

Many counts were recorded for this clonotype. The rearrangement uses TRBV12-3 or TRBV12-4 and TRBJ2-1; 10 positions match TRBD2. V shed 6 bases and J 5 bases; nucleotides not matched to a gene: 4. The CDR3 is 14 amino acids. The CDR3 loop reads CASRKTSGDNEQFF. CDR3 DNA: TGTGCCAGCAGGAAAACTAGCGGGGACAATGAGCAGTTCTTC.

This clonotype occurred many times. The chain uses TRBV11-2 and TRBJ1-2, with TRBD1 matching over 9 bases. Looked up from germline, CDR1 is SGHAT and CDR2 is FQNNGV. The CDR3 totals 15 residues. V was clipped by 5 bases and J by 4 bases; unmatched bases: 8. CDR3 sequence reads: CASSLSGQGFYGYTF. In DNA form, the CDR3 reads TGTGCCAGCAGCCTCTCGGGACAGGGATTCTATGGCTACACCTTC. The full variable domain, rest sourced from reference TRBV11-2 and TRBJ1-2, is EAGVAQSPRYKIIEKRQSVAFWCNPISGHATLYWYQQILGQGPKLLIQFQNNGVVDDSQLPKDRFSAERLKGVDSTLKIQPAKLEDSAVYLCASSLSGQGFYGYTFGSGTRLTVV.

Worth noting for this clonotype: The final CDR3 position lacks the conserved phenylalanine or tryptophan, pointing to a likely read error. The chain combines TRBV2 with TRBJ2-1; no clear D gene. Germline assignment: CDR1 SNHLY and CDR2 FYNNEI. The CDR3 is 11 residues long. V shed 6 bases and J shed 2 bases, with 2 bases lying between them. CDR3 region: CASSPYNEQFL. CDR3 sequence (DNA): TGTGCCAGCAGCCCCTACAATGAGCAGTTCTTA.

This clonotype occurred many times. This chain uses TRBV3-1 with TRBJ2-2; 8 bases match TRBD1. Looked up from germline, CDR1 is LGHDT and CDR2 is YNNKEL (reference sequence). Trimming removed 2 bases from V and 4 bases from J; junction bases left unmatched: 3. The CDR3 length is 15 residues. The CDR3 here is CASSQSGGVTGELFF. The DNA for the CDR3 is TGTGCCAGCAGCCAATCAGGGGGCGTCACCGGGGAGCTGTTTTTT.

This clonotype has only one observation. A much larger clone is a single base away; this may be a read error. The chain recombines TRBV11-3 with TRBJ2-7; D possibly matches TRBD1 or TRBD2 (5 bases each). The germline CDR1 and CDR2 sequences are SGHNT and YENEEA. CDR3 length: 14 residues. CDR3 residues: CTSSYRDGDYEQYF. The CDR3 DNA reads TGTACCAGCAGCTACCGGGACGGGGACTACGAGCAGTACTTC.

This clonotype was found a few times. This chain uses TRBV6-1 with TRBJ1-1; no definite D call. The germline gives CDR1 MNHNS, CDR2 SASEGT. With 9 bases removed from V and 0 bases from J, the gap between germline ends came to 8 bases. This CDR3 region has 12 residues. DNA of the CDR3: TGTGCCAGTGGACGGTTGAACACTGAAGCTTTCTTT. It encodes CASGRLNTEAFF.

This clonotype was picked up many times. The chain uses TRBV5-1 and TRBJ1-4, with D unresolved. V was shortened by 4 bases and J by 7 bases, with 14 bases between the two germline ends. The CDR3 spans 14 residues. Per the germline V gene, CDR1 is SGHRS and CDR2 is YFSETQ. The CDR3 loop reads CASSPDGVGEKLFF. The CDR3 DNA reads TGCGCCAGCAGCCCCGACGGAGTGGGTGAAAAACTGTTTTTT.

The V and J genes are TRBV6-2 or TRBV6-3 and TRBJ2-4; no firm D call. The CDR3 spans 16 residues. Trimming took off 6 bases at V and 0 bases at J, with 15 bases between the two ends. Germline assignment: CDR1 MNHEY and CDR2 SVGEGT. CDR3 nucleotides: TGTGCCAGCAGCCCTGGTGGGGTTATAGCCAAAAACATTCAGTACTTC. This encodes CASSPGGVIAKNIQYF.

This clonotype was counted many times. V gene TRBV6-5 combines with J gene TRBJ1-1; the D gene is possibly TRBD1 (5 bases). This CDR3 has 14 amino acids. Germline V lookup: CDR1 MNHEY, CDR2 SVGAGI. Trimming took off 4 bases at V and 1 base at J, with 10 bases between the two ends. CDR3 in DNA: TGTGCCAGCAGTTCGACAGATAAGAACACTGAAGCTTTCTTT. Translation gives CASSSTDKNTEAFF.